What follows describes a single T cell receptor (beta chain). The sample belongs to a study of ipilimumab plus nivolumab after autologous stem cell transplantation. Assay used: immunoSEQ multiplex PCR; TCRdb lists only in-frame clones, some missing. Here the sample spans over 75,000 clones, approximately 86% being singletons. V dropped 6 bases and J dropped 3 bases, with 14 bases sitting between them. Germline V gene data show CDR1 as MNHEY and CDR2 as SMNVEV (reference sequence). The CDR3 spans 14 residues. The source was PBMCs, collected in a trial of ipilimumab plus nivolumab as post-transplant consolidation. The chain carries TRBV27 and TRBJ1-2; D is unclear. The clonotype originates from a male donor with diffuse large B-cell lymphoma. The CDR3 here is CASSPNRDHYGYTF. CDR3 in DNA: TGTGCCAGCAGCCCAAATCGAGACCACTATGGCTACACCTTC.